The rows below give T cell receptor beta chains drawn from one sample of a study of response to subunit inactivated influenza vaccine. TCRdb reprocessed the RT-PCR reads via MiXCR and lists one record per CDR3 protein. The sample holds a few hundred thousand distinct CDR3 sequences, around 20% seen once. The specimen comprised PBMCs from blood, sampled 21 months after vaccination. These receptors were collected from a man aged 50 to 69 who received an inactivated influenza vaccine. CDR3s include the opening cysteine and the closing phenylalanine or tryptophan.

TRBJ1-4 | TRBV9 | 15 | CASSVGGALYEKLFF
TRBJ1-2 | TRBV6-1 | 13 | CASQTGNRDGYTF
TRBJ2-7 | TRBV7-8 | 14 | CASSLVELAYEQYF
TRBJ1-6 | TRBV11-2 | 16 | CASSLVGGAYNSPLHF
TRBJ1-4 | TRBV12-3/TRBV12-4 | 12 | CASLSANEKLFF
TRBJ2-7 | TRBV12-3/TRBV12-4 | 14 | CASSSGTVSYEQYF
TRBJ1-3 | TRBV4-1 | 15 | CASSLDSNSGNTIYF
TRBJ2-5 | TRBV6-2/TRBV6-3 | 11 | CASSNRETQYF
TRBJ1-4 | TRBV28 | 12 | CASSTGWEKLFF
TRBJ2-2 | TRBV27 | 13 | CASKHWNTGELFF
TRBJ1-2 | TRBV6-1 | 14 | CASSGQGGPYGYTF
TRBJ1-1 | TRBV12-3/TRBV12-4 | 14 | CASSFSGRTPGAFF
TRBJ1-1 | TRBV5-4 | 14 | CASSLWTGGTEAFF
TRBJ1-1 | TRBV3-1 | 13 | CASSPAGNTEAFF
TRBJ2-1 | TRBV5-1 | 17 | CASSLAPNSGSDNEQFF
TRBJ2-1 | TRBV12-3/TRBV12-4 | 19 | CASLAYGTSGRPGINVQFF
TRBJ1-4 | TRBV20-1 | 14 | CSAEGDWVNEKLFF
TRBJ1-1 | TRBV5-1 | 16 | CASSFQPGGAGTEAFF
TRBJ1-1 | TRBV12-3/TRBV12-4 | 15 | CASSQGGGGNTEAFF
TRBJ1-4 | TRBV2 | 15 | CASRPWTGKNEKLFF
TRBJ2-7 | TRBV7-2 | 16 | CASSLGQGANTYEQYF
TRBJ1-2 | TRBV5-4 | 14 | CASSLWGGDYGYTF
TRBJ2-7 | TRBV2 | 15 | CASLTLHRPPYEQYF
TRBJ1-1 | TRBV4-3 | 14 | CASSQRGRQSEAFF
TRBJ2-5 | TRBV7-2 | 14 | CASSPPPGRETQYF
TRBJ2-5 | TRBV6-2/TRBV6-3 | 15 | CASSYWDWKQETQYF
TRBJ2-7 | TRBV20-1 | 18 | CSARILGQGAKGSYEQYF
TRBJ1-1 | TRBV3-1 | 13 | CASSQAWNTEAFF